Sequencing of this T cell receptor beta chain was carried out in a study of blood T cell repertoires in COVID-19. In the study overall: The United States, Italy and Spain provided the acute and convalescent COVID-19 samples. Sources were T cells, B-cell-depleted T cells, or PBMCs; the material itself was cDNA or gDNA.

The CDR3 has 15 residues. Germline V gene lookup returns CDR1 LGHDT and CDR2 YNNKEL (reference sequence). V lost 2 bases and J lost 1, with 11 bases in between. In the authors' methods: Reference gene primers were amplified, and this amplification served to estimate nucleated cell counts. Repertoires were generated with immunoSEQ multiplex PCR, while TCRdb's copy carries only in-frame clones and drops some. The D gene and trimming were derived from the DNA, and the V and J assignments and clone size from that table. The profile shows fewer than 130,000 clones, around 79% of them singletons. This receptor was obtained from a man aged 65 to 85 with active or convalescent COVID-19. The sequencing input was peripheral blood. The rearrangement joins TRBV3-1 (or the pseudogene TRBV3-2) to TRBJ1-2, with D hard to call. This CDR3 is CASSQPDTINYGYTF. For the CDR3, the DNA is TGTGCCAGCAGCCAACCTGACACAATTAACTATGGCTACACCTTC.